One TCR beta chain is described in this entry. The data were produced by immunoSEQ multiplex PCR, yet TCRdb's version contains in-frame clones alone and is incomplete. The data contain about 260,000 clones, about 90% of them seen just once; the ten biggest clones take up roughly a tenth. Seattle patients were enrolled during active infection and followed longitudinally. This CDR3 contains 12 residues. CDR1 and CDR2 from the germline V gene are SNHLY and FYNNEI. V was trimmed by 4 bases and J by 9 bases, leaving 13 bases between them. This specimen comes from a study of blood T cell repertoires in COVID-19.

The chain carries TRBV2 and TRBJ2-7, with a tentative D call TRBD1 (6 bases). Sequencing was carried out using peripheral blood. The TCR was taken from a woman in her 70s with COVID-19, enrolled during active disease. CDR3 sequence (DNA): TGTGCCAGCAGTGGTACAGGGTACCTGCAGTACTTC. Translating it yields CASSGTGYLQYF. The whole variable domain, filled in from reference TRBV2 and TRBJ2-7, reads EPEVTQTPSHQVTQMGQEVILRCVPISNHLYFYWYRQILGQKVEFLVSFYNNEISEKSEIFDDQFSVERPDGSNFTLKIRSTKLEDSAMYFCASSGTGYLQYFGPGTRLTVT.